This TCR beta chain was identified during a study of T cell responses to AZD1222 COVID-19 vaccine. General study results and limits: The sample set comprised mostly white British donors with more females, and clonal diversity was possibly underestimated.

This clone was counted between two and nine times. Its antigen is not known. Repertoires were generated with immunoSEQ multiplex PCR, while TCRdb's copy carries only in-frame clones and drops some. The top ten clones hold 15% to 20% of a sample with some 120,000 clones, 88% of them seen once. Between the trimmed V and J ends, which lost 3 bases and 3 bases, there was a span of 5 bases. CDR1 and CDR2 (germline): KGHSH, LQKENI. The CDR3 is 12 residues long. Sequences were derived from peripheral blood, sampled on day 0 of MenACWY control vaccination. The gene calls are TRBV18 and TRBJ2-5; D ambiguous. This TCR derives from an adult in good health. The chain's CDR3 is CASSPNEETQYF. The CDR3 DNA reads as TGTGCCAGCTCACCGAATGAAGAGACCCAGTACTTC.